This T cell receptor beta chain was captured in a study of human T cells and chemical hapten exposure. TCRdb called the RACE reads again in MiXCR, with one record for every CDR3 protein. Among 97,000 or so distinct CDR3 sequences listed, roughly 27% were seen once. The time point was: patch test 3, about 24 weeks after DPC sensitization. Treatment denoted: therapeutic diphenylcyclopropenone sensitization with weekly scalp DPC. The sequence was obtained from a man aged 40-49 years with alopecia areata. Some clones in this sample may be carry-over from other donors' samples. The sequenced sample was whole blood, obtained in connection with sensitization to the hapten diphenylcyclopropenone (DPC).

This CDR3 reads CASSRDQTNTGELFF. The CDR3 DNA reads as TGTGCCAGCAGCCGGGACCAAACCAACACCGGGGAGCTGTTTTTT. The chain couples TRBV6-1 to TRBJ2-2; D possibly matches TRBD1 or TRBD2 (5 bases each). Germline values: CDR1 MNHNS, CDR2 SASEGT. This CDR3 has 15 residues. V was pared by 6 bases and J by 2 bases, with 13 bases between.